This T cell receptor (beta chain) stems from a study of blood T cell dynamics during melanoma immunotherapy. At the level of the study: Metastatic melanoma patients received first-line pembrolizumab or nivolumab plus ipilimumab.

Profiling relied on immunoSEQ multiplex PCR, and the TCRdb table lists in-frame clones only, not all of them. The table lists 7,500 to 8,500 clones, around 89% of them singletons. Germline CDR1 and CDR2: SNHLY and FYNNEI. V dropped 6 bases and J dropped 0 bases, with 18 bases sitting between them. The CDR3 totals 17 residues. This sample's time point: week 3, after first cycle of checkpoint inhibitor. Apart from a couple of fast progressors, RECIST 1.1 response was judged 12 weeks post-infusion. General study points: The study could not tell melanoma-specific clones from general immune activation.

About this clone: The antigen remains unidentified.

The chain has TRBV2 and TRBJ1-5; D possibly corresponds to TRBD1 (6 bases). This sequence was found in a human donor with melanoma. This specimen was blood, taken from a patient treated with checkpoint blockade. The CDR3 loop is CASSKTRTAYSNQPQHF. CDR3 DNA: TGTGCCAGCAGCAAAACACGGACAGCCTATAGCAATCAGCCCCAGCATTTT.